This entry concerns a single T cell receptor (beta chain). There is no known antigen for this receptor. No base qualities exist here, and no much larger clone lies one base off it. The sample is drawn from a study of shared clonotypes between healthy human individuals (dated by TCRdb to 2018 to 2021). Background on the whole study: The cohort comprised a couple of women and a few men aged 18 to 49 years. For each donor, CD4 naive and CD4 memory were each given three plates, CD8 naive was given two plates, and CD8 memory was given one plate. The study deeply sequenced blood TCR repertoires of five healthy adults to estimate repertoire size and the extent of clonotype sharing between individuals. To increase sequencing depth and limit assay-specific biases, different laboratories used diverse techniques to prepare libraries and sequence TCR repertoires. Between about 0.8 and 9 billion PBMCs per donor were obtained by leukapheresis.

General conclusions and limits of the study: Pairwise subsampling indicated that sequencing depth was expected to affect the degree of clonotype sharing among donors. Incomplete sequencing was indicated by rarefaction of sorted-subset datasets, despite the large sequencing depth. Naive subsets generally had larger estimated clonotype richness than memory subsets. Compared with non-shared clonotypes, clonotypes shared by all four sorted-subset donors had higher generation probabilities. Only blood was sampled, and tissue TCR repertoires likely differ from those in blood. Roughly 5% of naive CD4, more than 3% of naive CD8, approximately 2.2% of memory CD4, and 0.4% of memory CD8 clonotypes were shared across a few donors. The genetic and exposure-history diversity represented was limited by the small number of donors.

CD8 naive samples were obtained by positive selection for CCR7 among CD45RO-negative cells, yielding a CD45RA+CCR7+ population from which TemRA cells were excluded. The donors were healthy, HIV-negative adults who had no recently reported acute infections or vaccinations. Every donor was a Caucasian adult living in Nashville, Tennessee, USA. After blood collection by leukapheresis, PBMCs were isolated using Ficoll-Histopaque density gradient centrifugation and then cryopreserved in the vapor phase of liquid nitrogen. Analytical flow cytometry was used to check the purity and quantity of every magnetically sorted T cell population. Each sorted fraction had its genomic DNA isolated and then quantified by UV absorbance on a Nanodrop 2000c. From the cysteine up to the phenylalanine, the CDR3 has a length of 11 residues. Only the CDR3 portion is preserved as DNA: 33 bases, with reading frame beginning at the first base. Trimming at the junction amounts to 8 bases on V and 3 bases on J, and the germline ends lie 8 bases apart. Sequences WSHSY (CDR1) and SAAADI (CDR2) are obtained from the germline V gene.

Using the deep immunoSEQ assay, multiplex PCR amplified TCR CDR3 regions from genomic DNA. For each cell subset, the extracted genomic DNA was distributed evenly across all wells of several immunoSEQ 96-well plates, and each plate served as one replicate. For sorted subsets, around 0.2 ug genomic DNA, equal to approximately 30,000 T cell genomes, was loaded into each replicate PCR. Purified libraries were quantified with a Qubit 3.0 fluorometer, sized on a Bioanalyzer 2100, and re-quantified with the KAPA Library Quantification kit. Every immunoSEQ 96-well plate was sequenced on a dedicated single-read 150-cycle Illumina NextSeq 550 flow cell. Under the source paper's analysis protocol: Because only junctional sequences without quality scores were contained in the immunoSEQ output, filtering matching that applied to full-length reads could not be performed. Sequences were annotated with PyIR, a Python wrapper for IgBLAST v1.9, using IMGT germline references to assign V/J genes and CDR3. Reads with weak V/J assignments (E-value above 1e-6), missing CDR3, stop codons, out-of-frame junctions, or ambiguous translated residues were removed. A V3J clonotype was defined by an identical inferred V gene, J gene, and CDR3 amino acid sequence. Percentage overlap between repertoires was computed as shared unique clonotypes divided by the size of the smaller repertoire. Three approaches were used to assess repertoire richness: RTK rarefaction, the Chao1 estimator, and Recon v2.1 estimates of unobserved clonotypes. Generation probabilities for all TCRbeta clonotypes obtained by the gDNA method from a few donors were computed using OLGA. TCRdb's version of the immuneACCESS table is confined to in-frame rearrangements and falls short of the full clone set. An unresolved V gene accounts for under half of the shortfall where checked; the remainder is of unknown origin. Clone size and the V and J calls come from that table; the DNA yielded D and trimming. For this sample there are some 2.1 million clones; about 95% appear just once. The ten largest account for 1.1% of the sample.

This TCR came from a man aged 18 to 29 in good health. The specimen sequenced was naive CD8+ T cells sorted from blood. The cell subset or site label for this specimen denotes: CD45RA+CCR7+. The chain is assembled from TRBV10-2 and TRBJ2-7; D gene: possibly TRBD2, on 6 matching bases. The nucleotide sequence is TGCGCCAGCCAAGCGGGCTACGAGCAGTACTTC. The resulting protein is CASQAGYEQYF.